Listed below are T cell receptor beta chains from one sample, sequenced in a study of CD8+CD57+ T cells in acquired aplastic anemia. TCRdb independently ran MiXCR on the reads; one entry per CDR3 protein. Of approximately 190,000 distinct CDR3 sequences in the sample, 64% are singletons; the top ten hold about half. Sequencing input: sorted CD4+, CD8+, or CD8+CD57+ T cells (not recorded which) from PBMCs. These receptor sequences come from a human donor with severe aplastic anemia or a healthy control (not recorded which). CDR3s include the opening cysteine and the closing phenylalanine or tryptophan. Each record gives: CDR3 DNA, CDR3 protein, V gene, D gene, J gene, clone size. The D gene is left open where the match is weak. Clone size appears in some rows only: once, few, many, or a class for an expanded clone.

TGTGCCAGCAGCTTGGAAGGGGCAGAGACCCAGTACTTC,CASSLEGAETQYF,TRBV7-2,.,TRBJ2-5,.
TGTGCCAGCAGTTACTCGACAGAGCAGTACTTC,CASSYSTEQYF,TRBV6-6,.,TRBJ2-5,.
TGTGCCAGCAGTTTATCCCTTACCGACAGGGGCGACCGCTACACCTTC,CASSLSLTDRGDRYTF,TRBV28,TRBD1,TRBJ1-2,.
TGCAGTGCGAGCCGCCTACAGGGCCATGGCTACACCTTC,CSASRLQGHGYTF,TRBV20-1,.,TRBJ1-2,.
TGTGCCAGCAGTTTAGCCGGGAGGGGAGCCAAAAACATTCAGTACTTC,CASSLAGRGAKNIQYF,TRBV12-3/TRBV12-4,TRBD2,TRBJ2-4,many
TGCAGTGCTAGAGTACCCGGAGGGGTCGAGCAGTACTTC,CSARVPGGVEQYF,TRBV20-1,.,TRBJ2-7,.
TGTGCCAGCAGCTTGGAAGCCCTCTACGAGCAGTACTTC,CASSLEALYEQYF,TRBV7-9,.,TRBJ2-7,once
TGCAGTGCTAGGGAGGGACTTAACACCGGGGAGCTGTTTTTT,CSAREGLNTGELFF,TRBV20-1,.,TRBJ2-2,.
TGTGCCAGCAAGAAGGGGGAGGGAAACACCATATATTTT,CASKKGEGNTIYF,TRBV2,.,TRBJ1-3,few
TGTGCCAGTAGTATCCTGGGAGCAGGGTACGCGACTTTCTTT,CASSILGAGYATFF,TRBV19,.,TRBJ1-1,.
TGCAGTGCTAGAGATTGGGCGAGGGCTAGCGGGGGGGCTCGTGAGACCCAGTACTTC,CSARDWARASGGARETQYF,TRBV20-1,TRBD2,TRBJ2-5,once
TGCAGTGCCTCTGGAGGGGGGAGCAATCAGCCCCAGCATTTT,CSASGGGSNQPQHF,TRBV20-1,.,TRBJ1-5,.
TGTGCCAGCAGCCACGATGGGCAGGGGTGGATTACAGATACGCAGTACTTC,CASSHDGQGWITDTQYF,TRBV7-6,.,TRBJ2-7,.
TGTGCCAGTAGTAAGTGGACAGGGGTCATGAACACTGAAGCTTTCTTT,CASSKWTGVMNTEAFF,TRBV19,TRBD1,TRBJ1-1,once
TGTGCCAGCAAGGGGGTAGGAACCTACAATGAGCAGTTCTTC,CASKGVGTYNEQFF,TRBV6-1,.,TRBJ2-1,many
TGTGCCAGCATCATGGACAGGGCCACCTACGAGCAGTACTTC,CASIMDRATYEQYF,TRBV25-1,TRBD1,TRBJ2-7,.
TGTGCCACCAGTGATGTAGGGACAGCCCAAGAGACCCAGTACTTC,CATSDVGTAQETQYF,TRBV24-1,TRBD1,TRBJ2-5,.
TGTGCCAGCTCACCCGGGACAGGGCTCCAAGAGACCCAGTACTTC,CASSPGTGLQETQYF,TRBV18,TRBD1,TRBJ2-5,few
TGCAGTGCATTCTCGCCCCAGGGACGCTACGAGCAGTACTTC,CSAFSPQGRYEQYF,TRBV20-1,.,TRBJ2-7,once
TGTGCCAGCAGAACAGGGAGTAGGCCCCTCCACTTT,CASRTGSRPLHF,TRBV2,.,TRBJ1-6,.